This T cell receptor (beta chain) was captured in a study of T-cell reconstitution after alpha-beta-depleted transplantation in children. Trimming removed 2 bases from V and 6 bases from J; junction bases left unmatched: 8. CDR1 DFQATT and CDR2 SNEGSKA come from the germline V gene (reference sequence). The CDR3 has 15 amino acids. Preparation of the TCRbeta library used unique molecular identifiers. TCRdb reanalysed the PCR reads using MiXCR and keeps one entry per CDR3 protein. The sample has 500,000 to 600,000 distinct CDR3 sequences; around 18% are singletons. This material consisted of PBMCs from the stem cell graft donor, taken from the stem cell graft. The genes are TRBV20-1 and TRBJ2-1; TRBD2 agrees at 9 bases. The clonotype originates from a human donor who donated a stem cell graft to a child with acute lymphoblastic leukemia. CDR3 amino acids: CSARPPSGKLNEQFF. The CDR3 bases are TGCAGTGCTAGACCCCCTAGCGGGAAGCTCAATGAGCAGTTCTTC.